This TCR beta chain was sequenced for a study of blood T cell repertoires in COVID-19. V was shortened by 5 bases and J by 5 bases, with 13 bases between the two germline ends. Germline V lookup: CDR1 MNHEY, CDR2 SVGAGI. The CDR3 covers 15 residues. The repertoire was sequenced with immunoSEQ multiplex PCR; TCRdb's copy has only in-frame clones and lacks some. The sample carries 300,000 to 350,000 clones, 87% recorded once. Input material: peripheral blood. The source of this sequence is a man in his thirties or forties with COVID-19, enrolled during active disease. This chain uses TRBV6-5 with TRBJ1-6; D is perhaps TRBD1 (5 bases). CDR3 DNA: TGTGCCAGCAGTCCCTCCCAGGGAAATAATTCACCCCTCCACTTT. Its protein product is CASSPSQGNNSPLHF.